The following is a T cell receptor beta chain sequence with its context. This receptor's antigen is unknown. There are no base qualities to consult, and no much larger clone falls within one base. This entry belongs to a study of shared clonotypes between healthy human individuals (dated by TCRdb to about 2020). Looking at the study overall: A few men and a couple of women, aged 18 to 49 years, made up the cohort. Leukapheresis yielded between about 0.94 and 8.9 billion PBMCs per donor. Blood TCR repertoires of about five healthy adults were deeply sequenced to estimate repertoire size and the extent of clonotype sharing between individuals. Libraries were prepared and TCR repertoires were sequenced by different laboratories using diverse techniques, in order to increase sequencing depth and limit assay-specific biases. Per donor, three plates each were used for CD4 naive and CD4 memory, two for CD8 naive, and one for CD8 memory. Overall study results and their limits: When several donors were compared, the shared fraction of clonotypes was roughly 5% for naive CD4, 3% to 4% for naive CD8, 2.3% for memory CD4, and around 0.37% for memory CD8. Larger estimated clonotype richness was generally found for naive subsets than for memory subsets. Rarefaction of sorted-subset datasets indicated incomplete sequencing despite the large sequencing depth. Pairwise subsampling indicated that sequencing depth was expected to affect the degree of clonotype sharing among donors. The genetic and exposure-history diversity represented was limited by the small number of donors. Sampling was limited to blood, and TCR repertoires in tissue likely differ from TCR repertoires in blood. Compared with non-shared clonotypes, clonotypes shared by all four sorted-subset donors had higher generation probabilities.

Based on the germline V gene, the CDR1 and CDR2 sequences are SGDLS and YYNGEE. The junction carries 12 bases between V and J, which are trimmed by 0 bases and 8 bases respectively. The CDR3 runs 14 amino acids, cysteine and phenylalanine included. Left in the record is the CDR3 DNA by itself, 42 bases read in frame from the first base. TCR CDR3 regions were amplified from genomic DNA by multiplex PCR using the deep immunoSEQ assay. Genomic DNA extracted from each cell subset was distributed evenly over all wells of several immunoSEQ 96-well plates, and each plate served as one replicate. Each replicate PCR for sorted subsets received about 220 ng genomic DNA, equal to tens of thousands of T cell genomes. Purified libraries were measured with a Qubit 3.0 fluorometer, size-checked on a Bioanalyzer 2100, and measured again with the KAPA Library Quantification kit. Each immunoSEQ 96-well plate was sequenced on its own single-read 150-cycle Illumina NextSeq 550 flow cell. Turning to the authors' computational methods: Because the immunoSEQ output held only junctional sequences and lacked quality scores, the filtering could not match the filtering applied to full-length reads. Sequences were annotated with PyIR, a Python wrapper for IgBLAST v1.9, using IMGT germline references to assign V/J genes and CDR3. Reads were removed for weak V/J assignments (E-value above 1e-6), missing CDR3, stop codons, out-of-frame junctions, or ambiguous translated residues. A V3J clonotype was defined by an identical inferred V gene, J gene, and CDR3 amino acid sequence. Percentage overlap between repertoires was calculated by dividing the number of shared unique clonotypes by the size of the smaller repertoire. Repertoire richness was assessed with RTK rarefaction, the Chao1 estimator, and Recon v2.1 estimates of unobserved clonotypes. Generation probabilities were computed with OLGA for all TCRbeta clonotypes obtained by the gDNA method from several donors. TCRdb limited this immuneACCESS table to in-frame rearrangements with V and J called. A share of clones is missing; checked studies link under half to unresolved V genes, and the rest is unexplained. V, J and clone size derive from that table, while D and trimming were established from the DNA sequence. Present in this sample are hundreds of thousands of clones, 72% of which were seen just once. The leading ten clones occupy around 2% of the sample.

Donors were healthy HIV-negative adults with no recently reported acute infections or vaccinations. Every donor was a Caucasian adult residing in Nashville, Tennessee, USA. CD4+ T cells were enriched through magnetic negative selection, after which naive cells were positively selected on CD45RA and the remaining negative fraction served as the memory subset. Blood was collected by leukapheresis, and PBMCs were isolated by Ficoll-Histopaque density gradient centrifugation and then cryopreserved in liquid nitrogen vapor phase. Analytical flow cytometry was used to check the purity and quantity of every magnetically sorted T cell population. Each sorted fraction had its genomic DNA isolated and then quantified by UV absorbance on a Nanodrop 2000c.

The source is a woman aged 25 to 45 in good health. The sample was memory CD4+ T cells sorted from blood. What the cell subset or site label conveys for this sample: CD45RA-negative fraction. The chain is assembled from TRBV9 and TRBJ1-3; a confident D gene designation cannot be given. CDR3 sequence: CASSVGIQADTIYF. The DNA sequence is given as TGTGCCAGCAGCGTAGGGATCCAGGCAGACACCATATATTTT. The variable domain in full, with residues beyond the CDR3 obtained from the reference TRBV9 and TRBJ1-3 genes, is DSGVTQTPKHLITATGQRVTLRCSPRSGDLSVYWYQQSLDQGLQFLIQYYNGEERAKGNILERFSAQQFPDLHSELNLSSLELGDSALYFCASSVGIQADTIYFGEGSWLTVV.